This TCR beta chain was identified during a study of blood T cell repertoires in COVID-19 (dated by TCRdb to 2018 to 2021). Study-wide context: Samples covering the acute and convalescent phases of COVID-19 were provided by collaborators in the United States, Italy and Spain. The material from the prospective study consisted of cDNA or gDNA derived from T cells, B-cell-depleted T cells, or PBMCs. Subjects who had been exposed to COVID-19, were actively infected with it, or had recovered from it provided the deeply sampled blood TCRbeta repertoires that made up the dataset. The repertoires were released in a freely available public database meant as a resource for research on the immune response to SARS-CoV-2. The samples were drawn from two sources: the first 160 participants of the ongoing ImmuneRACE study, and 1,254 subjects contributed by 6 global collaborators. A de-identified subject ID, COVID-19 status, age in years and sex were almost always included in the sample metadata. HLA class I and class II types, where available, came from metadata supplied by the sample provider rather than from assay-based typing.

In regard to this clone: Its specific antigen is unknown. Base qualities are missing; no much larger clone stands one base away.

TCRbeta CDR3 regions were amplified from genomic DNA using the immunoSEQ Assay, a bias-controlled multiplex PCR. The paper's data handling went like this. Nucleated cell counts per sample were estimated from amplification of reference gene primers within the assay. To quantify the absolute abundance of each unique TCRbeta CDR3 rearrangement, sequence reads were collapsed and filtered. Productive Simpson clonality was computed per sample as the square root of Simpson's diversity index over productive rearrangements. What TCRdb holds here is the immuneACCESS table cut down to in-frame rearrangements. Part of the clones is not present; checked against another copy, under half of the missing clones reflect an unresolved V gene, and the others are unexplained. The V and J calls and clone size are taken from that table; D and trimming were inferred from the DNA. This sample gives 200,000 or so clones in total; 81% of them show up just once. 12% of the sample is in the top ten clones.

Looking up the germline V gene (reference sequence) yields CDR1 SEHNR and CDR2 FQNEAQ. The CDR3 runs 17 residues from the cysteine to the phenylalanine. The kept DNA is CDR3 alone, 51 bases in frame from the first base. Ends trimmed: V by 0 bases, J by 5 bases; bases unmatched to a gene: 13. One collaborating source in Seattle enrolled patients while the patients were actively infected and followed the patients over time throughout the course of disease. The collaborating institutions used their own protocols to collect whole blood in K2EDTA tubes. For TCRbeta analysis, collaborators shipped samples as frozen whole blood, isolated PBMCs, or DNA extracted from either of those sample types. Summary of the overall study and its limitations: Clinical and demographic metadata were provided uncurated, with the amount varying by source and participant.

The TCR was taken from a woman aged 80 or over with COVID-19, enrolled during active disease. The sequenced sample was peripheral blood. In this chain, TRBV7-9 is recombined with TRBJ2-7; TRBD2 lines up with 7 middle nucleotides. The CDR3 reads CASSLATQAGSPHEQYF. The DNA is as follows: TGTGCCAGCAGCTTAGCGACCCAAGCGGGGTCCCCCCACGAGCAGTACTTC.